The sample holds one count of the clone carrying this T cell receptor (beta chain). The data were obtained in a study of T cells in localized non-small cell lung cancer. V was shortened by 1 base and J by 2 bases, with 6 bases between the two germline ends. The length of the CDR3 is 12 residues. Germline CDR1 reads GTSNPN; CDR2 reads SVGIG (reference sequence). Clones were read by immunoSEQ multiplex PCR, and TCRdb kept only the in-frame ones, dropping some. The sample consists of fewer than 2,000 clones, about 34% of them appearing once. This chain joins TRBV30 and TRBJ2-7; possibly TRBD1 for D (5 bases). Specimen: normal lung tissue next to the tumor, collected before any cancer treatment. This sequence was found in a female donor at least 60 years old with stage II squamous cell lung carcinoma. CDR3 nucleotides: TGTGCCTGGAGTGGACAGCCCTACGAGCAGTACTTC. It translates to CAWSGQPYEQYF. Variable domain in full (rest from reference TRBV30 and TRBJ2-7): SQTIHQWPATLVQPVGSPLSLECTVEGTSNPNLYWYRQAAGRGLQLLFYSVGIGQISSEVPQNLSASRPQDRQFILSSKKLLLSDSGFYLCAWSGQPYEQYFGPGTRLTVT.